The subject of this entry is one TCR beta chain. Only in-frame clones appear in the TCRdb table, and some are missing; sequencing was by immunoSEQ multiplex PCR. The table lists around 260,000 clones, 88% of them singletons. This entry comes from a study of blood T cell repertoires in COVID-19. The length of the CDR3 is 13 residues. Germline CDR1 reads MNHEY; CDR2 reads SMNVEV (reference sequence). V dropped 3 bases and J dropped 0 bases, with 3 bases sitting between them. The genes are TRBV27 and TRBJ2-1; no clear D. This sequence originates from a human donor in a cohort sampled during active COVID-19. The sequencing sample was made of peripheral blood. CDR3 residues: CASSFSSYNEQFF. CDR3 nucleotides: TGTGCCAGCAGTTTTAGCTCCTACAATGAGCAGTTCTTC.